The clone carrying this T cell receptor beta chain was counted ten times or more. Its specificity is unknown. The sample is drawn from a study of cytomegalovirus exposure and HLA in healthy donors. General study points: Researchers reportedly found TCR beta sequences accurately predicted most subjects' HLA-A and HLA-B alleles. Immune exposure data for these donors was limited to CMV serostatus.

Primers for the PCR totalled 60 Vbeta and 13 Jbeta. Clones were read by immunoSEQ multiplex PCR, and TCRdb kept only the in-frame ones, dropping some. Among 170,000 or so clones listed, around 78% were seen once. Germline V gene sequence: CDR1 SNHLY, CDR2 FYNNEI. The CDR3 is 13 residues long. V lost 7 bases, J lost 2 bases, and 12 bases lay in between. This TCR derives from a woman aged 50 to 60 in good health and CMV-seropositive. The sequencing input was PBMCs. The rearrangement links TRBV2 to TRBJ2-7; no firm D call. Here the CDR3 reads CASILSATYEQYF. The CDR3 DNA sequence: TGTGCCAGCATTTTGTCCGCGACCTACGAGCAGTACTTC.